This passage covers 18 T cell receptor beta chains from one sample sequenced in a study of blood T cell repertoires in COVID-19. The assay was immunoSEQ multiplex PCR, and TCRdb's table has in-frame clones only and misses some. The sample yields approximately 74,000 clones, roughly nine tenths seen once. The source material was peripheral blood. The source is a woman aged 55 to 70 with acute or convalescent COVID-19.

This sequence joins TRBV2 and TRBJ1-1; no clear D. This CDR3 is built from 12 residues. V was clipped by 7 bases and J by 6 bases, with 12 bases between them. CDR1 is SNHLY and CDR2 is FYNNEI in the germline V gene. The CDR3 is CASTPESPEAFF. The DNA for the CDR3 is TGTGCCAGCACCCCGGAGAGCCCTGAAGCTTTCTTT.

The genes are TRBV29-1 and TRBJ2-1; D gene ambiguous. This CDR3 comprises 12 residues. Per germline, CDR1 SQVTM and CDR2 ANQGSEA. V gave up 5 bases and J gave up 6 bases, with 11 bases separating them. The CDR3 protein is CSVSRNRNEQFF. As DNA, the CDR3 is TGCAGCGTTTCTAGGAACCGCAATGAGCAGTTCTTC.

The chain uses TRBV27 and TRBJ1-5; D is undetermined. Germline V gene lookup returns CDR1 MNHEY and CDR2 SMNVEV (reference sequence). This CDR3 contains 13 residues. Between the trimmed V and J ends, which lost 3 bases and 1 base, there was a span of 4 bases. CDR3 sequence (DNA): TGTGCCAGCAGTTTGGGCAGCAATCAGCCCCAGCATTTT. It yields the protein CASSLGSNQPQHF.

This clone was found a few times. J is TRBJ2-1 and V is TRBV19; 7 bases are a match to TRBD2. The CDR3 loop spans 14 amino acids. CDR1 is LNHDA and CDR2 is SQIVND in the germline V gene (reference sequence). V gave up 0 bases and J gave up 7 bases; unmatched junction bases: 3. The DNA for the CDR3 is TGTGCCAGTAGTATAGATAGCGGGTTTAATGAGCAGTTCTTC. Protein product: CASSIDSGFNEQFF.

This clone was detected only once. CDR3 DNA: TGTGCCAGCAGTTACCATCCGGGACAGGGATCCTATGGCTACACCTTC. As protein: CASSYHPGQGSYGYTF. The genes are TRBV6-2 or TRBV6-3 and TRBJ1-2; 9 bases are shared with TRBD1. Germline lookup yields CDR1 MNHEY and CDR2 SVGEGT. Trimming cost V 2 bases and J 4 bases; bases outside gene matches: 8. The CDR3 runs to 16 residues.

The chain has TRBV10-3 and TRBJ2-7; 9 nucleotides line up with TRBD2. The CDR3 totals 12 residues. Germline loops: CDR1 ENHRY, CDR2 SYGVKD. The V segment lost 5 bases and the J segment 6 bases; nucleotides outside the gene matches: 2. The CDR3: CAISPAGGEQYF. CDR3 DNA: TGTGCCATCAGTCCAGCGGGGGGCGAGCAGTACTTC.

CDR3 DNA sequence: TGTGCCTGGGACAACACCTACGAGCAGTACTTC. This translates into CAWDNTYEQYF. V is TRBV30 and J is TRBJ2-7; no reliable D call. Germline lookup yields CDR1 GTSNPN and CDR2 SVGIG (reference sequence). Trimming left V 5 bases short and J 2 bases short, with 7 bases between. The CDR3 length is 11 residues.

This chain links TRBV24-1 with TRBJ1-3; D remains ambiguous. Trimming shortened V by 5 bases and J by 7 bases, and 11 bases separated the two germline ends. CDR3 size: 13 residues. The V gene's germline CDR1 is KGHDR and CDR2 SFDVKD. Here the CDR3 DNA reads TGTGCCACCAGTGTTTGGGAGGCCAACACCATATATTTT. Translated, it gives CATSVWEANTIYF.

V usage is TRBV27 and J usage is TRBJ2-1; D might be TRBD2 (5 bases). The germline V gene encodes CDR1 MNHEY and CDR2 SMNVEV (reference sequence). The CDR3 spans 14 residues. The V end was cut by 3 bases, the J end by 8 bases, with 14 bases between. CDR3 region: CASSFGLKRDEQFF. CDR3 DNA sequence: TGTGCCAGCAGTTTTGGACTGAAACGGGATGAGCAGTTCTTC.

The table lists this clone with a count of one. V gene TRBV19 combines with J gene TRBJ2-1; unclear D gene. The CDR3 is 16 residues long. The V gene's germline CDR1 is LNHDA and CDR2 SQIVND (reference sequence). V was pared by 3 bases and J by 2 bases, with 14 bases between. The CDR3 spells CASSIPGRFAYNEQFF. CDR3 in DNA: TGTGCCAGTAGTATCCCAGGCAGGTTCGCCTACAATGAGCAGTTCTTC.

The genes are TRBV7-9 and TRBJ2-2; TRBD1 matches at 9 bases. The CDR3 is 17 amino acids. Unmatched junction bases numbered 9, after V lost 5 bases and J lost 2 bases. From germline, CDR1 is SEHNR and CDR2 FQNEAQ (reference sequence). In DNA form, the CDR3 reads TGTGCCAGCAGCCCCCTCTGGACAGGGGCTAACACCGGGGAGCTGTTTTTT. It encodes CASSPLWTGANTGELFF.

This clone was detected once. The rearrangement links TRBV7-2 to TRBJ1-5, with D hard to call. This CDR3 has 13 residues. Trimming took off 0 bases at V and 7 bases at J, with 7 bases between the two ends. Per germline, CDR1 SGHTA and CDR2 FQGNSA. CDR3 DNA: TGTGCCAGCAGCTTAGCGCTTGGCCAGCCCCAGCATTTT. The encoded protein is CASSLALGQPQHF. Complete variable domain (other parts from reference TRBV7-2 and TRBJ1-5): GAGVSQSPSNKVTEKGKDVELRCDPISGHTALYWYRQSLGQGLEFLIYFQGNSAPDKSGLPSDRFSAERTGGSVSTLTIQRTQQEDSAVYLCASSLALGQPQHFGDGTRLSIL.

The rearrangement joins TRBV2 to TRBJ1-3; TRBD1 might be the D (5 bases). There are 14 residues in the CDR3. CDR1 is SNHLY and CDR2 is FYNNEI in the germline V gene. V was trimmed by 3 bases and J by 2 bases, leaving 8 bases between them. The CDR3 spells CASSETRAGNTIYF. CDR3 coding DNA: TGTGCCAGCAGTGAGACCAGGGCTGGAAACACCATATATTTT. Filled out from reference TRBV2 and TRBJ1-3, the complete variable domain reads EPEVTQTPSHQVTQMGQEVILRCVPISNHLYFYWYRQILGQKVEFLVSFYNNEISEKSEIFDDQFSVERPDGSNFTLKIRSTKLEDSAMYFCASSETRAGNTIYFGEGSWLTVV.

A word on this clone: Other nucleotide sequences in the sample specify the same CDR3. The chain employs TRBV29-1 and TRBJ1-1, with TRBD1 matching over 10 bases. The CDR3 contains 12 residues. In germline, CDR1 is SQVTM, CDR2 ANQGSEA. Trimming cost V 6 bases and J 5 bases; bases outside gene matches: 3. This chain's CDR3 is CSVGTGDTEAFF. Written as DNA, the CDR3 is TGCAGCGTCGGGACAGGGGATACTGAAGCTTTCTTT.

CDR3 region: CASSYRDIRGYTF. The CDR3 DNA reads TGTGCCAGCAGTTACCGGGACATTCGAGGCTACACCTTC. The V gene is TRBV28, the J gene TRBJ1-2; D may be TRBD1 (6 bases). Germline V lookup: CDR1 MDHEN, CDR2 SYDVKM. The length of the CDR3 is 13 residues. Trimming took 4 bases from V and 8 from J, leaving 14 bases between them.

The rearrangement joins TRBV28 to TRBJ2-1, with 8 bases matching TRBD2. Germline CDR1 is MDHEN and CDR2 is SYDVKM. V shed 6 bases and J 14 bases; nucleotides not matched to a gene: 9. The CDR3 covers 12 residues. CDR3 loop: CASRASGTREFF. The CDR3 nucleotides read TGTGCCAGCAGAGCGTCCGGGACTAGGGAGTTCTTC. Based on the CDR3 plus reference TRBV28 and TRBJ2-1, the full variable domain is DVKVTQSSRYLVKRTGEKVFLECVQDMDHENMFWYRQDPGLGLRLIYFSYDVKMKEKGDIPEGYSVSREKKERFSLILESASTNQTSMYLCASRASGTREFFGPGTRLTVL.

The chain links TRBV5-1 to TRBJ1-2, with TRBD1 matching 7 bases. The CDR3 runs to 16 residues. V shed 2 bases and J 5 bases; nucleotides not matched to a gene: 12. Germline V gene lookup returns CDR1 SGHRS and CDR2 YFSETQ. CDR3 in DNA: TGCGCCAGCAGCTTAAACACTCCCGGGACAGTTTATGGCTACACCTTC. This gives the protein CASSLNTPGTVYGYTF.

The V call is TRBV19, the J call TRBJ1-1; TRBD1 might be the D (6 bases). The CDR3 extends over 12 amino acids. V was shortened by 3 bases and J by 7 bases, with 9 bases between the two germline ends. Germline V CDR1 and CDR2: LNHDA, SQIVND (reference sequence). In DNA, the CDR3 is TGTGCCAGTAGTATCGGACAGAGTGAAGCTTTCTTT. Amino acid sequence: CASSIGQSEAFF.